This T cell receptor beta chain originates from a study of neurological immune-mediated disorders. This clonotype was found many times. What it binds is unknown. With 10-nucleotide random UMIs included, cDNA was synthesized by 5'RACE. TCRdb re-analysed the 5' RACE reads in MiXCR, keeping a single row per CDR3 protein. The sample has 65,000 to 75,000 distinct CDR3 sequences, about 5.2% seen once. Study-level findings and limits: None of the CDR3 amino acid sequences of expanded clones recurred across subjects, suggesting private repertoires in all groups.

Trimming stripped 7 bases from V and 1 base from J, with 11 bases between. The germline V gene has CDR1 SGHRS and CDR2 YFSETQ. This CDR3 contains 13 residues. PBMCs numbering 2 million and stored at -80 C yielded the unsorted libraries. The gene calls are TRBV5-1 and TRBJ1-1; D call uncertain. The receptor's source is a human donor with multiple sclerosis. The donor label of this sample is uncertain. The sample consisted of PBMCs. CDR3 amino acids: CASSGRENTEAFF. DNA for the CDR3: TGCGCCAGCTCTGGACGGGAGAACACTGAAGCTTTCTTT.